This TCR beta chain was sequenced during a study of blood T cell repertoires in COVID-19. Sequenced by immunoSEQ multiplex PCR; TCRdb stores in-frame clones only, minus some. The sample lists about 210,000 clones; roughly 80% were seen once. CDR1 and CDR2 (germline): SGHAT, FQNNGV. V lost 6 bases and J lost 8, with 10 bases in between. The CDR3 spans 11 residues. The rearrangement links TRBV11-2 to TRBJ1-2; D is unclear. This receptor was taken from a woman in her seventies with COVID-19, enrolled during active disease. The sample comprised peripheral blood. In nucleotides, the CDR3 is TGTGCCAGCAGGTCCCCGGGAGGCTACACCTTC. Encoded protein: CASRSPGGYTF.